This T cell receptor (beta chain) came from a study of blood T cell repertoires in COVID-19. Study information: Samples representing acute and convalescent COVID-19 were sourced from the United States, Italy and Spain. In each case, the material was cDNA or gDNA derived from T cells, B-cell-depleted T cells, or PBMCs.

Germline V lookup: CDR1 SGHRS, CDR2 YFSETQ. The ends were cut back, 3 bases at V and 5 bases at J, with 14 bases in the middle. The CDR3 is 15 amino acids. Authors' methods: Estimates of nucleated cell counts were drawn from the amplification of reference gene primers. Using immunoSEQ multiplex PCR, the repertoire was profiled, and TCRdb retains in-frame clones only, with some absent. V, J and clone size are those of that table, while D and trimming were read from the DNA. The top ten clones hold around 3% of a sample with approximately 270,000 clones, about 85% of them seen once. This sequence joins TRBV5-1 and TRBJ2-2, with D possibly TRBD2 on 5 matching bases. The sample comprised peripheral blood. The TCR comes from a man aged 18 to 30 with active or convalescent COVID-19. CDR3 sequence: CASSSGAGTTGELFF. The CDR3 bases are TGCGCCAGCAGCTCCGGTGCGGGTACAACCGGGGAGCTGTTTTTT. The whole variable domain, filled in from reference TRBV5-1 and TRBJ2-2, reads KAGVTQTPRYLIKTRGQQVTLSCSPISGHRSVSWYQQTPGQGLQFLFEYFSETQRNKGNFPGRFSGRQFSNSRSEMNVSTLELGDSALYLCASSSGAGTTGELFFGEGSRLTVL.